These 9 T cell receptor beta chains share one sample of origin, sequenced in a study of Graves' ophthalmopathy and Graves' hyperthyroidism. From RNA, the CDR3 regions of TCR beta chains were amplified and sequenced. The authors performed first-round RT-PCR with HTBI primers and then a second-round multiplex PCR. TCRdb reprocessed the multiplex PCR reads via MiXCR and lists one record per CDR3 protein. The sample contains about 1.1 million distinct CDR3 sequences, about two fifths of which appear only once. Sequenced input: peripheral blood or thyroid tissue (not recorded which). The source of these receptors is an adult man with Graves' hyperthyroidism.

There are many counts of this clonotype. This chain connects TRBV5-1 to TRBJ2-7; the match to TRBD1 covers 12 bases. J lost 5 bases, V lost 4 bases, and 4 bases had no gene match. Germline CDR1 is SGHRS and CDR2 is YFSETQ. The CDR3 consists of 14 residues. CDR3 region: CASSGRDRGHEQYF. The CDR3 DNA is TGCGCCAGCAGCGGCCGGGACAGGGGGCACGAGCAGTACTTC.

The chain couples TRBV7-8 to TRBJ2-7; the match to TRBD2 covers 10 bases. J lost 12 bases, V lost 2 bases, and 7 bases had no gene match. The germline V gene has CDR1 SGHVS and CDR2 FQNEAQ. This CDR3 region has 13 residues. DNA for the CDR3: TGTGCCAGCAGCTTATCTCTAGCGGGAGTTTGGTACTTC. Protein product: CASSLSLAGVWYF.

The chain recombines TRBV10-3 with TRBJ1-1; TRBD1 might be the D (5 bases). Trimming removed 7 bases at V and 3 bases at J, with 12 bases between. The CDR3 runs to 13 residues. Germline lookup yields CDR1 ENHRY and CDR2 SYGVKD. CDR3 nucleotide sequence: TGTGCCATCAAAGGGGTGTTGGACACTGAAGCTTTCTTT. It yields the protein CAIKGVLDTEAFF.

Note on this clonotype: A much larger clone lies a single base off, so this may be a read error. This rearrangement joins TRBV7-9 to TRBJ1-3; a possible D gene is TRBD1 (5 bases). The CDR3 has 12 amino acids. CDR1 and CDR2 (germline): SEHNR, FQNEAQ (reference sequence). V was shortened by 4 bases and J by 11 bases, with 12 bases between the two germline ends. The CDR3 loop is CASSSRGFAIYF. The CDR3 coding sequence is TGTGCCAGCAGCTCCCGGGGCTTCGCCATATATTTT. Filled out from reference TRBV7-9 and TRBJ1-3, the complete variable domain reads DTGVSQNPRHKITKRGQNVTFRCDPISEHNRLYWYRQTLGQGPEFLTYFQNEAQLEKSRLLSDRFSAERPKGSFSTLEIQRTEQGDSAMYLCASSSRGFAIYFGEGSWLTVV.

This clonotype was observed a few times. This sequence joins TRBV6-1 and TRBJ2-5; D is uncertain. The germline CDR1 and CDR2 sequences are MNHNS and SASEGT. The germline V and J ends were trimmed by 6 bases and 4 bases, with 15 bases remaining between them. The CDR3 has 14 residues. Here the CDR3 reads CASRDRTPRETQYF. DNA for the CDR3: TGTGCCAGCAGAGACCGGACCCCTCGAGAGACCCAGTACTTC.

This sequence joins TRBV2 and TRBJ1-5; TRBD1 matches 8 bases. The CDR3 loop spans 15 amino acids. J gave up 6 bases and V 8 bases, and 12 bases lay outside the gene matches. CDR1 SNHLY and CDR2 FYNNEI come from the germline V gene. The CDR3 here is CASRDRFPGIQPQHF. The CDR3 DNA is TGTGCCAGCCGGGACAGGTTTCCTGGCATTCAGCCCCAGCATTTT.

This clonotype was observed once. Written as DNA, the CDR3 is TGCAGCCTCTCCGGGGGAGTCGGCACTGAAGCTTTCTTT. This encodes CSLSGGVGTEAFF. This sequence joins TRBV29-1 and TRBJ1-1; D perhaps matches TRBD1 (5 bases). The V gene lost 8 bases and the J gene lost 4 bases, with 17 bases spanning the gap. The CDR3 is made up of 13 amino acids. The germline gives CDR1 SQVTM, CDR2 ANQGSEA.

With respect to this clonotype: This may be a read error, as it is one base from a much larger clone. The chain links TRBV14 to TRBJ1-4, with D uncertain. With 0 bases removed from V and 7 bases from J, the gap between germline ends came to 12 bases. The germline gives CDR1 SGHDN, CDR2 FVKESK. The CDR3 has 15 residues. The CDR3 sequence: CASSQERGYGEKLFF. The DNA of the CDR3 is TGTGCCAGCAGCCAAGAGCGGGGTTACGGTGAAAAACTGTTTTTT.

This clonotype has ten or more counts. The V and J genes are TRBV5-1 and TRBJ2-7; 10 bases align to TRBD1. Losses at the gene ends were 0 bases for V and 4 bases for J; bases not matched to a gene: 7. The CDR3 has 16 residues. The germline CDR1 and CDR2 sequences are SGHRS and YFSETQ. The DNA for the CDR3 is TGCGCCAGCAGCTTGGGGACAGGGGGAAAGTTATACGAGCAGTACTTC. Its translation is CASSLGTGGKLYEQYF.